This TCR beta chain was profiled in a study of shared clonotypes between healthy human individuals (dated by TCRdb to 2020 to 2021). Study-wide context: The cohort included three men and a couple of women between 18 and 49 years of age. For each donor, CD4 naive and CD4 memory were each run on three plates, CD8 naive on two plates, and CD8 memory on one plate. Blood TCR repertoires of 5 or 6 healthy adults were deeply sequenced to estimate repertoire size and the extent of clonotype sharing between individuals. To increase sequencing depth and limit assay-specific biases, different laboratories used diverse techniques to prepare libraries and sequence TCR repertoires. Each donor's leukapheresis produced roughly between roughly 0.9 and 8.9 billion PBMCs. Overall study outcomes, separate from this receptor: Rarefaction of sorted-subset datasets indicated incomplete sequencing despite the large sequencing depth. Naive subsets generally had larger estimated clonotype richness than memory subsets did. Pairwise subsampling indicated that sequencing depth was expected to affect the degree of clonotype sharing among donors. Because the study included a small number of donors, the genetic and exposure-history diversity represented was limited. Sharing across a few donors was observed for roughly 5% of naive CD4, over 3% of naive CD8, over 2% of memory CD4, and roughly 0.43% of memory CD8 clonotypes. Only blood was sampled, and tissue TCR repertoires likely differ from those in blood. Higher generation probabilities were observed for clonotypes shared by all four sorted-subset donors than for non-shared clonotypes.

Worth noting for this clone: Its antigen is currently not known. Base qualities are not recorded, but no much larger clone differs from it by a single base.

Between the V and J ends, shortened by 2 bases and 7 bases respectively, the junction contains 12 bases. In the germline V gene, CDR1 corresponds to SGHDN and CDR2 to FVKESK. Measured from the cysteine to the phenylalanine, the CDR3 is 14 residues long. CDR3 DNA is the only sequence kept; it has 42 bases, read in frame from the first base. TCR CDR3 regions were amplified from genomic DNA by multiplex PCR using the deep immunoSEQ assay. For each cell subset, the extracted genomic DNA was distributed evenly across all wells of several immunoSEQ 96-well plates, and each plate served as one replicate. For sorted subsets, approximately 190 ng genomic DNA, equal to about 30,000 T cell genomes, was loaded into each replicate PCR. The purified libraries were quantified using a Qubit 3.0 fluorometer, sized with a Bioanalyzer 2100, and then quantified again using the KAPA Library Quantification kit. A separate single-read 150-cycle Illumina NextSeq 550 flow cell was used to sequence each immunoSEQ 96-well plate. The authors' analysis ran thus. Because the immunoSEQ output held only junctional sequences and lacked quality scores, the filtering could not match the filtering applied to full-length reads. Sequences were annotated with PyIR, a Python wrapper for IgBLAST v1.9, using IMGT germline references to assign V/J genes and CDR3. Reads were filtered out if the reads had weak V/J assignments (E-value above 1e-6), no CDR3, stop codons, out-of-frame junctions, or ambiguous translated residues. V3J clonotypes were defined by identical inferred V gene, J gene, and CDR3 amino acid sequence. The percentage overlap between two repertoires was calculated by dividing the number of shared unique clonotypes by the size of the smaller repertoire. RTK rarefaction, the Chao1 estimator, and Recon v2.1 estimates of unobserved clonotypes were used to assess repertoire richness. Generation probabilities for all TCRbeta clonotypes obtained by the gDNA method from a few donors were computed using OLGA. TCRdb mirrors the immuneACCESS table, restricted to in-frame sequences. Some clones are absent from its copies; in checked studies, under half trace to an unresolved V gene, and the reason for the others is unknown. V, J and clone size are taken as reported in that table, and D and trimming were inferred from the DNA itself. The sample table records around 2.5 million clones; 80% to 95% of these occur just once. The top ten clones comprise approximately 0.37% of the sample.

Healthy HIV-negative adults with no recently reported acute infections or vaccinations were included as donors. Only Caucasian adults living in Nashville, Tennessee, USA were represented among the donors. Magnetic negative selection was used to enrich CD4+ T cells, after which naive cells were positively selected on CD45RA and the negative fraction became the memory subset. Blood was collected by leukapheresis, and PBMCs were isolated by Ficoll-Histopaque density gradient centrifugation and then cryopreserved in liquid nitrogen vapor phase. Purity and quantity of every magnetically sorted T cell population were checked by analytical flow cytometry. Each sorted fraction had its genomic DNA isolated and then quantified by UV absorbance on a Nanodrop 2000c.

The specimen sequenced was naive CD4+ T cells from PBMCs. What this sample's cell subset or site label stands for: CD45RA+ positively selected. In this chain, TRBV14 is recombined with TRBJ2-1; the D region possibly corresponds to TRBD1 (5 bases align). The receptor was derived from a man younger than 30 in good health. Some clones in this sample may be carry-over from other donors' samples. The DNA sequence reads TGTGCCAGCAGCCAAAAGGGGTGGGTGAATGAGCAGTTCTTC. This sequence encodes CASSQKGWVNEQFF.